This T cell receptor beta chain was profiled in a study of cytomegalovirus exposure and HLA in healthy donors. Overall study context: Genotyping showed 81% of about 370 donors falling in the Caucasian-associated ancestry cluster. Study-level points and caveats: As a later analysis revealed, the rate of TCR association differed by HLA locus, with DRB1 most and HLA-C fewest. Specificity of three CMV-associated chains for CMV antigens was verified in vitro. One later analysis reportedly identified an Asian-associated ancestry cluster that showed fewer N-insertions than the roughly 600-donor mean.

In the PCR, 60 Vbeta and 13 Jbeta primers were used. Generated by immunoSEQ multiplex PCR, the TCRdb table keeps only in-frame clones and is missing some. Seen in this sample are approximately 37,000 clones; the ten most common clones hold approximately 10%. Details on this clone: What it recognizes is unknown.

Trimming removed 0 bases from V and 6 bases from J, with 15 bases in between. There are 15 residues in the CDR3. CDR1 and CDR2 from the germline V gene are PRHDT and FYEKMQ (reference sequence). V and J are TRBV13 and TRBJ2-7; tentatively, D is TRBD2 (7 bases). Sequenced sample: PBMCs. This clonotype was sampled from a man between 40 and 49 years old in good health and CMV-seropositive. This chain's CDR3 is CASSLGLGGGREQYF. CDR3 DNA: TGTGCCAGCAGCTTAGGCCTAGGGGGGGGGCGCGAGCAGTACTTC.